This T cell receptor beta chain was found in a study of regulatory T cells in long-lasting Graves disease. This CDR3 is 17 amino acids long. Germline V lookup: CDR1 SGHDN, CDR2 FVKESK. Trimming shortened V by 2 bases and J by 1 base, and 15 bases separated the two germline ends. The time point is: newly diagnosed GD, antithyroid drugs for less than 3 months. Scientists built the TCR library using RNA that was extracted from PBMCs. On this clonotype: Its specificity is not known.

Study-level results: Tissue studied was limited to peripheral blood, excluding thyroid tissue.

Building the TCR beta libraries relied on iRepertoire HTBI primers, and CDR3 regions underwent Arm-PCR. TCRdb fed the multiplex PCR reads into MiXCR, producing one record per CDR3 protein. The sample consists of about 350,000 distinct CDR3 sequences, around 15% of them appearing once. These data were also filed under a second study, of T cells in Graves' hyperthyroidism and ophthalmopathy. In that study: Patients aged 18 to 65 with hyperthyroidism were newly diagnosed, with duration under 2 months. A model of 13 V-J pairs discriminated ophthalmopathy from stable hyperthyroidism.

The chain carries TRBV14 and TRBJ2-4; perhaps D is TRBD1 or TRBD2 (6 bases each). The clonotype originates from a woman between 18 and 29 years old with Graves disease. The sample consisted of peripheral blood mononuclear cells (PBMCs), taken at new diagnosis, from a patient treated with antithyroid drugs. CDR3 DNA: TGTGCCAGCAGCCAAATCGGGGGCGCTGGGGCCAAAAACATTCAGTACTTC. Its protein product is CASSQIGGAGAKNIQYF.